One sample yielded the 15 T cell receptor beta chains listed below, sequenced in a study of blood T cell repertoires in COVID-19. TCRdb keeps only in-frame clones here, not all; method: immunoSEQ multiplex PCR. The sample contains roughly 100,000 clones, about 90% of which appear only once. The sample consisted of peripheral blood. The receptor source for this set is a human donor in a cohort sampled during active COVID-19.

This clone came up once. The chain carries TRBV19 and TRBJ2-1; 7 bases are shared with TRBD1. Trimming removed 10 bases from V and 8 bases from J; junction bases left unmatched: 14. Per the germline V gene, CDR1 is LNHDA and CDR2 is SQIVND (reference sequence). The length of the CDR3 is 14 residues. The CDR3 DNA reads as TGTGCCACCTCTTCGACAGGGTTTCGGGATGAGCAGTTCTTC. It is translated as CATSSTGFRDEQFF. Filled out from reference TRBV19 and TRBJ2-1, the complete variable domain reads DGGITQSPKYLFRKEGQNVTLSCEQNLNHDAMYWYRQDPGQGLRLIYYSQIVNDFQKGDIAEGYSVSREKKESFPLTVTSAQKNPTAFYLCATSSTGFRDEQFFGPGTRLTVL.

This clone was counted between two and nine times. The chain joins TRBV5-1 to TRBJ1-6; D is perhaps TRBD1 (6 bases). V gave up 4 bases and J gave up 6 bases, with 20 bases separating them. Germline V gene lookup returns CDR1 SGHRS and CDR2 YFSETQ. CDR3 size: 17 residues. The DNA of the CDR3 is TGCGCCAGCAGCCCTACATCCTGGGGGGGCGGTAATTCACCCCTCCACTTT. Translation: CASSPTSWGGGNSPLHF. Drawing the rest from reference TRBV5-1 and TRBJ1-6, the complete variable domain is KAGVTQTPRYLIKTRGQQVTLSCSPISGHRSVSWYQQTPGQGLQFLFEYFSETQRNKGNFPGRFSGRQFSNSRSEMNVSTLELGDSALYLCASSPTSWGGGNSPLHFGNGTRLTVT.

This clone was picked up one time. The rearrangement uses TRBV2 and TRBJ2-7; TRBD1 matches at 11 bases. The ends lost 7 bases at V and 6 bases at J; junction bases unmatched: 5. The germline gives CDR1 SNHLY, CDR2 FYNNEI. This CDR3 has 13 residues. This CDR3 is CASIGQGAGEQYF. CDR3 coding DNA: TGTGCCAGCATCGGACAGGGGGCAGGCGAGCAGTACTTC.

This clone showed up just a few times. The chain carries TRBV7-2 and TRBJ1-5, with a possible D match to TRBD1 (5 bases). Trimming took off 0 bases at V and 2 bases at J, with 11 bases between the two ends. In germline, CDR1 is SGHTA, CDR2 FQGNSA. The CDR3 totals 16 residues. This CDR3 is CASSLASGGGNQPQHF. CDR3 DNA sequence: TGTGCCAGCAGCTTAGCATCGGGGGGAGGCAATCAGCCCCAGCATTTT.

This chain uses TRBV29-1 with TRBJ2-5; 8 bases map to TRBD1. V gave up 7 bases and J gave up 5 bases; unmatched junction bases: 12. This CDR3 is 14 amino acids long. Looked up from germline, CDR1 is SQVTM and CDR2 is ANQGSEA. The CDR3 sequence is CSASHGQGGETQYF. The CDR3 region has the DNA TGCAGCGCCTCTCACGGACAGGGTGGGGAGACCCAGTACTTC.

V is TRBV3-1 (or the pseudogene TRBV3-2) and J is TRBJ2-2; 11 positions agree with TRBD2. Germline V gene lookup returns CDR1 LGHDT and CDR2 YNNKEL (reference sequence). CDR3 size: 16 residues. Trimming at V came to 4 bases and at J to 7 bases, leaving 8 bases not matched to a gene. The CDR3 loop is CASSRTSGLGGGELFF. The CDR3 DNA follows: TGTGCCAGCAGCCGGACTAGCGGGCTCGGGGGCGGGGAGCTGTTTTTT.

This clone was detected only once. The rearrangement uses TRBV28 and TRBJ2-3, with 12 nucleotides matching TRBD2. Germline CDR1 and CDR2: MDHEN and SYDVKM. The CDR3 totals 16 residues. V gave up 8 bases and J gave up 3 bases; unmatched junction bases: 9. Written as DNA, the CDR3 is TGTGCCAGCGGGCCTAGCGGGAGGGCCGGGACAGATACGCAGTATTTT. As protein: CASGPSGRAGTDTQYF.

The chain couples TRBV6-5 to TRBJ2-4; 7 bases align to TRBD1. CDR3 size: 11 residues. J lost 10 bases, V lost 4 bases, and 1 base had no gene match. The V gene's germline CDR1 is MNHEY and CDR2 SVGAGI. The CDR3: CASSSQGIQYF. In nucleotides, the CDR3 is TGTGCCAGCAGTTCACAGGGGATTCAGTACTTC.

V usage is TRBV4-1 and J usage is TRBJ2-1, with 8 bases lining up with TRBD2. Germline V gene lookup returns CDR1 MGHRA and CDR2 YSYEKL. This CDR3 is 13 amino acids long. V lost 1 base, J lost 8 bases, and 1 base stayed unmatched. CDR3 residues: CASSQAGRDEQFF. CDR3 nucleotides: TGCGCCAGCAGCCAAGCCGGGAGGGATGAGCAGTTCTTC.

The rearrangement uses TRBV29-1 and TRBJ2-3; 9 nucleotides agree with TRBD2. The germline V gene encodes CDR1 SQVTM and CDR2 ANQGSEA. This CDR3 contains 13 residues. V lost 7 bases and J lost 10; bases outside the gene matches: 12. CDR3 region: CSASGIGAGAQYF. CDR3 bases: TGCAGCGCTAGCGGGATAGGGGCCGGGGCGCAGTATTTT.

The chain links TRBV6-1 to TRBJ1-5; D is possibly TRBD1 (6 bases). Germline-derived CDR1 and CDR2 are MNHNS and SASEGT. CDR3 length: 14 amino acids. V was pared by 3 bases and J by 4 bases, with 10 bases between. The DNA of the CDR3 is TGTGCCAGCAGTGACCGAGGGACAAATCAGCCCCAGCATTTT. Protein: CASSDRGTNQPQHF.

V is TRBV2 and J is TRBJ2-5; 10 bases fit TRBD1. This CDR3 has 13 amino acids. The V segment lost 6 bases and the J segment 3 bases; nucleotides outside the gene matches: 1. Germline assignment: CDR1 SNHLY and CDR2 FYNNEI. CDR3 bases: TGTGCCAGCAGGGGGACAGGGGAAGAGACCCAGTACTTC. It encodes CASRGTGEETQYF.

This clone has only one observation. The rearrangement joins TRBV7-9 to TRBJ1-4, with 8 bases lining up with TRBD1. With V trimmed by 5 bases and J by 6 bases, 5 bases remained unmatched. CDR3 length equals 14 residues. The germline V gene encodes CDR1 SEHNR and CDR2 FQNEAQ (reference sequence). CDR3 DNA: TGTGCCAGCAGCCCGACAGGGGAATATGAAAAACTGTTTTTT. Translating it yields CASSPTGEYEKLFF.

The rearrangement joins TRBV21-1 to TRBJ2-7; TRBD1, the D gene given by the table, was not confirmed from the DNA. TRBV21-1 is a documented pseudogene. CDR3 length: 14 residues. CDR3 DNA sequence: TGTGCCAGCAGCGGACAGGGAAGCTCCTACGAGCAGTACTTC. Protein: CASSGQGSSYEQYF.

The chain employs TRBV19 and TRBJ1-4; no firm D call. This CDR3 has 16 amino acids. Germline-derived CDR1 and CDR2 are LNHDA and SQIVND (reference sequence). Between the trimmed V and J ends, which lost 1 base and 0 bases, there was a span of 9 bases. The DNA for the CDR3 is TGTGCCAGTAGTATAGCCGGGTTTGCAACTAATGAAAAACTGTTTTTT. This encodes CASSIAGFATNEKLFF.